The 20 T cell receptor beta chains reported below all come from one sample, sequenced in a study of T-cell reconstitution after alpha-beta-depleted transplantation in children. Researchers prepared the TCRbeta library using unique molecular identifiers, the study reports. TCRdb fed the PCR reads into MiXCR, producing one record per CDR3 protein. Of 200,000 to 250,000 distinct CDR3 sequences listed, roughly 11% are singletons. The specimen comprised PBMCs, sampled before TCRalphabeta/CD19-depleted stem cell transplant. These TCRs come from a child younger than two with acute myeloid leukemia, due to receive a stem cell transplant.

The V and J genes are TRBV5-5 and TRBJ1-5, with D perhaps matching TRBD1 (5 bases). V gave up 4 bases and J gave up 0 bases, with 14 bases separating them. There are 16 residues in the CDR3. Germline assignment: CDR1 SGHKS and CDR2 YYEKEE (reference sequence). CDR3 DNA: TGTGCCAGCAGCAACACAGGCATGGCTAGCAATCAGCCCCAGCATTTT. It encodes CASSNTGMASNQPQHF. The entire variable domain, with the rest obtained from reference TRBV5-5 and TRBJ1-5, is as follows: DAGVTQSPTHLIKTRGQQVTLRCSPISGHKSVSWYQQVLGQGPQFIFQYYEKEERGRGNFPDRFSARQFPNYSSELNVNALLLGDSALYLCASSNTGMASNQPQHFGDGTRLSIL.

In this sample, this clonotype turned up many times. V is TRBV2 and J is TRBJ2-5; D not resolved. CDR1 SNHLY and CDR2 FYNNEI come from the germline V gene. The V gene lost 10 bases and the J gene lost 2 bases, with 8 bases spanning the gap. The CDR3 has 11 amino acids. The CDR3 DNA sequence: TGTGCCACCGGGCTACAAGAGACCCAGTACTTC. This encodes CATGLQETQYF. Together with reference TRBV2 and TRBJ2-5, the CDR3 gives the full variable domain: EPEVTQTPSHQVTQMGQEVILRCVPISNHLYFYWYRQILGQKVEFLVSFYNNEISEKSEIFDDQFSVERPDGSNFTLKIRSTKLEDSAMYFCATGLQETQYFGPGTRLLVL.

This clonotype was counted many times. The rearrangement joins TRBV24-1 to TRBJ2-3; TRBD2 is a possible D gene (5 bases). Germline V gene lookup returns CDR1 KGHDR and CDR2 SFDVKD. Trimming took off 6 bases at V and 4 bases at J, with 13 bases between the two ends. The CDR3 spans 14 residues. CDR3 in amino acids: CATSRDLLADTQYF. For the CDR3, the DNA is TGTGCCACCAGTCGCGATTTACTAGCAGATACGCAGTATTTT.

This clonotype was detected many times. This chain uses TRBV29-1 with TRBJ1-1; perhaps TRBD1 as D (6 bases). Germline-derived CDR1 and CDR2 are SQVTM and ANQGSEA. The CDR3 spans 14 residues. The V gene lost 6 bases and the J gene lost 0 bases, with 14 bases spanning the gap. CDR3: CSVAGQFMNTEAFF. The CDR3 bases are TGCAGCGTCGCTGGACAGTTCATGAACACTGAAGCTTTCTTT. Drawing the rest from reference TRBV29-1 and TRBJ1-1, the complete variable domain is SAVISQKPSRDICQRGTSLTIQCQVDSQVTMMFWYRQQPGQSLTLIATANQGSEATYESGFVIDKFPISRPNLTFSTLTVSNMSPEDSSIYLCSVAGQFMNTEAFFGQGTRLTVV.

This clonotype was recorded only once. This sequence joins TRBV6-2 or TRBV6-3 and TRBJ2-7, with 8 bases aligning to TRBD1. The CDR3 runs to 18 residues. Germline V gene lookup returns CDR1 MNHEY and CDR2 SVGEGT. The V segment lost 0 bases and the J segment 2 bases; nucleotides outside the gene matches: 12. CDR3 DNA: TGTGCCAGCAGTTACTCGATGAGGGCAGGGGGCGCAACCTACGAGCAGTACTTC. Protein: CASSYSMRAGGATYEQYF.

This clonotype was observed many times. The chain carries TRBV5-1 and TRBJ2-1, with D possibly TRBD2 on 5 matching bases. This CDR3 region has 16 residues. Trimming cost V 3 bases and J 0 bases, with 13 bases left between them. Germline CDR1 reads SGHRS; CDR2 reads YFSETQ. The CDR3 bases are TGCGCCAGCAGCTGGCCGGGGATGAGCTCCTACAATGAGCAGTTCTTC. Translation gives CASSWPGMSSYNEQFF.

This clonotype was found many times. The J gene is TRBJ2-3, the V gene TRBV20-1; the D is unclear. CDR3 length equals 14 residues. CDR1 is DFQATT and CDR2 is SNEGSKA in the germline V gene (reference sequence). V gave up 1 base and J gave up 1 base, with 9 bases separating them. CDR3 DNA: TGCAGTGCTAGAGCCTCACTCCGCACAGATACGCAGTATTTT. This sequence encodes CSARASLRTDTQYF.

This clonotype was observed a few times. This rearrangement joins TRBV7-9 to TRBJ2-5; unclear D gene. The V end was cut by 4 bases, the J end by 1 base, with 16 bases between. The CDR3 length is 16 residues. Germline lookup yields CDR1 SEHNR and CDR2 FQNEAQ (reference sequence). DNA of the CDR3: TGTGCCAGCAGCTCGGGTGACTGGGGTTTCCAAGAGACCCAGTACTTC. Its translation: CASSSGDWGFQETQYF.

V and J are TRBV3-1 and TRBJ2-2; D ambiguous. Germline CDR1 LGHDT, CDR2 YNNKEL (reference sequence). The CDR3 runs to 14 residues. V was clipped by 0 bases and J by 5 bases, with 7 bases between them. The CDR3 is CASSQDWITGELFF. CDR3 sequence (DNA): TGTGCCAGCAGCCAAGATTGGATAACCGGGGAGCTGTTTTTT. Full variable domain (rest looked up from reference TRBV3-1 and TRBJ2-2): DTAVSQTPKYLVTQMGNDKSIKCEQNLGHDTMYWYKQDSKKFLKIMFSYNNKELIINETVPNRFSPKSPDKAHLNLHINSLELGDSAVYFCASSQDWITGELFFGEGSRLTVL.

This clonotype has ten or more counts. V and J are TRBV20-1 and TRBJ1-5, with D unresolved. The CDR3 has 15 amino acids. Trimming removed 4 bases at V and 3 bases at J, with 16 bases between. CDR1 is DFQATT, CDR2 SNEGSKA, per germline (reference sequence). As DNA, the CDR3 is TGCAGTGCTAAGCTAACAGAGGATCCCAATCAGCCCCAGCATTTT. Translated, it gives CSAKLTEDPNQPQHF.

This clonotype was recorded at least ten times. The V call is TRBV11-2, the J call TRBJ2-7; the D is unclear. V gave up 0 bases and J gave up 7 bases, with 10 bases separating them. CDR1 and CDR2 (germline): SGHAT, FQNNGV. The CDR3 is made up of 13 amino acids. CDR3: CASSLDQLGEQYF. The CDR3 region has the DNA TGTGCCAGCAGCTTAGATCAACTGGGGGAGCAGTACTTC.

This clonotype was seen more than once but under ten times. This rearrangement joins TRBV12-3 or TRBV12-4 to TRBJ2-1; 9 bases match TRBD1. The trim removed 6 bases at V and 6 bases at J, leaving 9 bases unmatched. The CDR3 sequence is 15 residues long. CDR3 nucleotides: TGTGCCAGCAGACTCGCTGGGGGACAGGGCAATGAGCAGTTCTTC. The encoded protein is CASRLAGGQGNEQFF.

This clonotype occurred many times. The chain has TRBV20-1 and TRBJ2-7, with 8 bases lining up with TRBD1. The J segment lost 2 bases and the V segment lost 0 bases, leaving 3 bases of the junction unmatched. CDR3 size: 14 residues. Per the germline V gene, CDR1 is DFQATT and CDR2 is SNEGSKA (reference sequence). The CDR3 sequence is CSARDRGRPYEQYF. The CDR3 DNA sequence: TGCAGTGCTAGAGACAGGGGGCGCCCCTACGAGCAGTACTTC.

This clonotype was seen many times. This chain links TRBV11-3 with TRBJ1-2; 8 bases map to TRBD1. V lost 3 bases to trimming and J lost 4 bases; unmatched junction nucleotides: 4. Germline V gene lookup returns CDR1 SGHNT and CDR2 YENEEA. The CDR3 length is 14 residues. CDR3: CASSLGQAIYGYTF. CDR3 nucleotides: TGTGCCAGCAGCTTGGGACAGGCAATCTATGGCTACACCTTC.

This clonotype was counted at least ten times. The rearrangement joins TRBV7-3 to TRBJ2-1; D gene uncertain. Germline V gene lookup returns CDR1 SGHTA and CDR2 FQGTGA. Between the trimmed V and J ends, which lost 0 bases and 1 base, there was a span of 13 bases. The CDR3 has 17 amino acids. CDR3 nucleotides: TGTGCCAGCAGCTTAACCTTTAGTAGGCTTTCCTACAATGAGCAGTTCTTC. It specifies CASSLTFSRLSYNEQFF.

V usage is TRBV6-4 and J usage is TRBJ2-1; the match to TRBD2 covers 12 bases. Germline V CDR1 and CDR2: MRHNA, SNTAGT. The V and J ends lost 5 bases and 7 bases, in that order; junction bases with no gene match: 9. The CDR3 is made up of 16 amino acids. The CDR3 spells CASSSTSGRIQNEQFF. In DNA, the CDR3 is TGTGCCAGCAGTTCCACTAGCGGGAGGATCCAAAATGAGCAGTTCTTC.

This clonotype was seen at least ten times. The chain recombines TRBV5-4 with TRBJ2-5; 8 nucleotides match TRBD2. The CDR3 extends over 14 amino acids. J lost 5 bases, V lost 4 bases, and 7 bases had no gene match. Germline loops: CDR1 SGHNT, CDR2 YYREEE (reference sequence). CDR3 in DNA: TGTGCCAGCAGCCTAGGGACTAGTGTGGAGACCCAGTACTTC. Translation gives CASSLGTSVETQYF.

This clonotype was seen only a few times. An end of the junction differs from the germline gene, which may be a read error. The chain has TRBV3-1 and TRBJ1-2; 10 positions agree with TRBD1. CDR1 is LGHDT, CDR2 YNNKEL, per germline (reference sequence). The CDR3 totals 14 residues. The CDR3 protein is CASRDRGGLYGYTF. The CDR3 DNA reads as TGTGCCAGCAGGGACAGGGGGGGACTCTATGGCTATACCTTC.

This clonotype was found many times. V and J are TRBV7-9 and TRBJ1-1; D not resolved. This CDR3 is built from 12 residues. V lost 3 bases and J lost 6, with 8 bases in between. Germline CDR1 is SEHNR and CDR2 is FQNEAQ (reference sequence). The CDR3 spells CASSFATPEAFF. CDR3 nucleotides: TGTGCCAGCAGCTTTGCGACACCTGAAGCTTTCTTT.

This clonotype was recorded at least ten times. The V and J genes are TRBV24-1 and TRBJ2-5, with 11 positions matching TRBD2. This CDR3 has 15 amino acids. The germline gives CDR1 KGHDR, CDR2 SFDVKD. The J segment lost 5 bases and the V segment lost 3 bases, leaving 4 bases of the junction unmatched. The CDR3 coding sequence is TGTGCCACCAGTGATCCCCGGACTAGCGGGGAGACCCAGTACTTC. This translates into CATSDPRTSGETQYF.